A selection of T cell receptor beta chains follows, all from one sample in a study of T cell responses to AZD1222 COVID-19 vaccine. Sequenced by immunoSEQ multiplex PCR; TCRdb stores in-frame clones only, minus some. The sample has 88,000 or so clones, around 86% seen once. The sequencing used peripheral blood, collected on day 0 of AZD1222 vaccination. The source of these receptors is an adult in good health. Each CDR3 is given with its conserved first and last residue. Fields, in order: J gene, D gene, clone size, V gene, CDR3 DNA, CDR3 protein. A D gene is named only where the DNA matches it firmly. Some rows have no size entry. The others give once, few or many, or a class for an expanded clone.

TRBJ1-3 NA NA TRBV19 TGTGCCAGTAGTATTTCGGGGGTATCTGGAAACACCATATATTTT CASSISGVSGNTIYF
TRBJ1-2 NA NA TRBV4-3 TGCGCCAGCAGCCAAGAAGGGCTAGGTGGAGGCTATGGCTACACCTTC CASSQEGLGGGYGYTF
TRBJ2-2 TRBD2 NA TRBV4-2 TGTGCCAGCAGCCAAGTAGGGACTAGCGGAAGCACCGGGGAGCTGTTTTTT CASSQVGTSGSTGELFF
TRBJ1-5 NA NA TRBV11-2 TGTGCCAGCAGCTTCGACGGGAGTCAGCCCCAGCATTTT CASSFDGSQPQHF
TRBJ1-2 NA NA TRBV6-5 TGTGCCACCCTCAAAGAGGCAGGAGGCTATGGCTACACCTTC CATLKEAGGYGYTF
TRBJ2-3 TRBD2 NA TRBV6-4 TGTGCCAGCAGTGACAGAATAGCGGGATCCACAGATACGCAGTATTTT CASSDRIAGSTDTQYF
TRBJ1-2 NA NA TRBV6-5 TGTGCCAGCAGTTACTCAGGGGGAGTAGATGGCTACACCTTC CASSYSGGVDGYTF
TRBJ1-2 NA NA TRBV2 TGTGCCAGCGACCCCCAGGGTAACTATGGCTACACCTTC CASDPQGNYGYTF
TRBJ2-3 TRBD1 NA TRBV5-4 TGTGCCAGCAGCCTACAGGGGGCAGATACGCAGTATTTT CASSLQGADTQYF
TRBJ1-6 TRBD1 NA TRBV7-8 TGTGCCAGCAGCCCGGACAGGGGCTATAATTCACCCCTCCACTTT CASSPDRGYNSPLHF
TRBJ1-3 NA NA TRBV15 TGTGCCACCAGCAGAGATCTAGGCTCTGGAAACACCATATATTTT CATSRDLGSGNTIYF
TRBJ2-1 NA NA TRBV9 TGTGCCAGCAGCGTAGTGGATAGGGGTTCCTACAATGAGCAGTTCTTC CASSVVDRGSYNEQFF
TRBJ2-2 NA NA TRBV18 TGTGCCAGCTCACCTCGGACAGCCACCGGGGAGCTGTTTTTT CASSPRTATGELFF
TRBJ1-1 NA NA TRBV18 TGTGCCAGCTCACCAGGACAAATTGAAGCTTTCTTT CASSPGQIEAFF
TRBJ2-1 NA NA TRBV9 TGTGCCAGCAGCGTAGAATCCGGGGACAATGAGCAGTTCTTC CASSVESGDNEQFF
TRBJ1-1 TRBD1 NA TRBV11-2 TGTGCCAGCAGCTTAACAGGGGAGCAAGGAACTGAAGCTTTCTTT CASSLTGEQGTEAFF
TRBJ1-5 TRBD1 once TRBV7-2 TGTGCCAGCAGCCCCCGACAGGGGGTAATGGGGAATAGCAATCAGCCCCAGCATTTT CASSPRQGVMGNSNQPQHF
TRBJ1-1 NA NA TRBV3-1/TRBV3-2 TGTGCCAGCAGCCCTGGAGGGGGGAACACTGAAGCTTTCTTT CASSPGGGNTEAFF
TRBJ2-2 NA NA TRBV4-3 TGCGCCAGCAGCCAAGATTCCCCCGCTAGCTCCGCCACCGGGGAGCTGTTTTTT CASSQDSPASSATGELFF
TRBJ2-1 NA NA TRBV9 TGTGCCAGCAGCGGCCGGGACGGCTCCTACAATGAGCAGTTCTTC CASSGRDGSYNEQFF
TRBJ2-7 NA NA TRBV11-2 TGTGCCAGCAGCATCTCTTCCGAGCAGTACTTC CASSISSEQYF
TRBJ1-4 NA NA TRBV6-6 TGTGCCAGCAGTTACTGGGAAAAACTGTTTTTT CASSYWEKLFF
TRBJ1-2 TRBD1 NA TRBV5-1 TGCGCCAGCACCTCCCGCGGTCAGGGGGCAGACTATGGCTACACCTTC CASTSRGQGADYGYTF
TRBJ1-5 NA NA TRBV20-1 TGCAGTGCTAGTTCAGGGCCAAATCAGCCCCAGCATTTT CSASSGPNQPQHF
TRBJ2-3 TRBD2 once TRBV7-2 TGTGCCAGCACCCTTAAATTGGGACTAGCGGGAGCGGCGGATACGCAGTATTTT CASTLKLGLAGAADTQYF
TRBJ2-7 NA NA TRBV27 TGTGCCAGCGCGAGTGGAGTACAGCACTACGAGCAGTACTTC CASASGVQHYEQYF
TRBJ1-5 NA NA TRBV21-1 TGTGCCAGCGGAGACGACCCCAGGTACAATCAGCCCCAGCATTTT CASGDDPRYNQPQHF
TRBJ2-1 NA NA TRBV6-5 TGTGCCAGTTCCAGGGACGACTACAATGAGCAGTTCTTC CASSRDDYNEQFF
TRBJ2-3 NA NA TRBV6-2/TRBV6-3 TGTGCCAGCAGTTACACGGCCGGAGCCACAGATACGCAGTATTTT CASSYTAGATDTQYF
TRBJ1-1 TRBD1 NA TRBV18 TGTGCCAGCTCACCAACCACAGGGGACACTGAAGCTTTCTTT CASSPTTGDTEAFF
TRBJ1-4 TRBD1 NA TRBV28 TGTGCCAGCAGTCGGACAGGGGTTTTGGCTGAAAAACTGTTTTTT CASSRTGVLAEKLFF
TRBJ2-2 TRBD1 NA TRBV18 TGTGCCAGCTCAGACGCCGGACAGGGAGGCACCGGGGAGCTGTTTTTT CASSDAGQGGTGELFF
TRBJ1-1 TRBD1 NA TRBV6-5 TGTGCCAGCAGTTACTTCACGACAGGGGGCTTATCTTTCTTT CASSYFTTGGLSFF
TRBJ1-1 NA NA TRBV27 TGTGCCAGCAGTCCCCGGACCTATAACACTGAAGCTTTCTTT CASSPRTYNTEAFF
TRBJ1-1 NA NA TRBV6-5 TGTGCCAGCAGTTACTCGACCGAGGTTGAAGCTTTCTTT CASSYSTEVEAFF
TRBJ2-1 NA NA TRBV19 TGTGCCAGTAGTATTTACAATGAGCAGTTCTTC CASSIYNEQFF
TRBJ2-1 NA NA TRBV30 TGTGCCTGGAGCGGATACAATGAGCAGTTCTTC CAWSGYNEQFF
TRBJ1-6 NA NA TRBV2 TGTGCCAGCAGGGACAGCCATAATTCACCCCTCCACTTT CASRDSHNSPLHF
TRBJ1-1 NA NA TRBV7-2 TGTGCCAGCAGCTTAGGGCTCATGAACACTGAAGCTTTCTTT CASSLGLMNTEAFF
TRBJ2-5 TRBD1 NA TRBV9 TGTGCCAGCAGCGTACTGGGGGACAGGGGAACGAAGACCCAGTACTTC CASSVLGDRGTKTQYF
TRBJ2-4 NA NA TRBV6-2/TRBV6-3 TGTGCCAGCAGCCCTGGACCGGGAGCCAAAAACATTCAGTACTTC CASSPGPGAKNIQYF